The 15 T cell receptor beta chains below were found in one sample sequenced in a study of CD8 T cells in Susac syndrome. A quantity of about 0.5 to 1 ug RNA underwent reverse transcription using random hexamers. MiXCR, run by TCRdb on the immunoSEQ multiplex PCR reads, gives a single entry per CDR3 protein. This sample has around 140,000 distinct CDR3 sequences; 95% occur once, and the top ten carry 0.13% to 0.15%. Sequenced material: CD4+ T cells from PBMCs. These receptors were taken from a human donor with Susac syndrome.

This clonotype has just one count. The rearrangement uses TRBV30 and TRBJ1-5; possibly TRBD1 for D (6 bases). Trimming took off 0 bases at V and 2 bases at J, with 11 bases between the two ends. The CDR3 contains 15 residues. The V gene's germline CDR1 is GTSNPN and CDR2 SVGIG (reference sequence). For the CDR3, the DNA is TGTGCCTGGAGTGTACGGGGGGGCCGCAATCAGCCCCAGCATTTT. Protein product: CAWSVRGGRNQPQHF.

The genes are TRBV2 and TRBJ1-2, with D maybe TRBD1 (5 bases). CDR3 length: 12 residues. Looked up from germline, CDR1 is SNHLY and CDR2 is FYNNEI. Trimming removed 6 bases at V and 8 bases at J, with 13 bases between. The CDR3 region has the DNA TGTGCCAGCAGACTCGGGGGTGAGGGCTACACCTTC. Amino acid sequence: CASRLGGEGYTF.

The genes are TRBV29-1 and TRBJ2-1, with 11 positions matching TRBD2. This CDR3 is built from 15 residues. V trimming: 7 bases; J trimming: 3 bases; junction bases outside the gene matches: 8. Germline V gene sequence: CDR1 SQVTM, CDR2 ANQGSEA. CDR3 region: CSGGPSGGFYNEQFF. Here the CDR3 DNA reads TGCAGCGGGGGGCCTAGCGGGGGGTTCTACAATGAGCAGTTCTTC.

The chain joins TRBV18 to TRBJ2-1, with TRBD2 identical over 14 bases. Germline CDR1 reads KGHSH; CDR2 reads LQKENI. V dropped 2 bases and J dropped 5; count of bases not matched to a gene: 2. This CDR3 contains 16 residues. CDR3 in DNA: TGTGCCAGCTCACCAGTGGGACTAGCGGGAGACAATGAGCAGTTCTTC. Translated, it gives CASSPVGLAGDNEQFF.

This clonotype has only one observation. The V call is TRBV7-2, the J call TRBJ2-7; 8 bases agree with TRBD2. Trimming removed 4 bases from V and 3 bases from J; junction bases left unmatched: 8. CDR3 length: 15 residues. In germline, CDR1 is SGHTA, CDR2 FQGNSA. CDR3 in DNA: TGTGCCAGCAGCTCCCAAGCGGGAGCCCGCTACGAGCAGTACTTC. Encoded protein: CASSSQAGARYEQYF.

The CDR3 DNA follows: TGCGCCAGCAGCTTCCAGGACGTGGCTTTCTTT. It codes for CASSFQDVAFF. The rearrangement joins TRBV5-1 to TRBJ1-1; no firm D call. Germline V gene lookup returns CDR1 SGHRS and CDR2 YFSETQ. The ends were cut back, 2 bases at V and 11 bases at J, with 10 bases in the middle. The CDR3 spans 11 residues.

The chain employs TRBV12-3 or TRBV12-4 and TRBJ2-7; the D is unclear. Trimming removed 5 bases at V and 9 bases at J, with 11 bases between. CDR3 length equals 11 residues. The CDR3 DNA follows: TGTGCCAGCAGTGCCGACTCACTGCAGTACTTC. It yields the protein CASSADSLQYF.

This rearrangement joins TRBV9 to TRBJ1-3; D ambiguous. This CDR3 region has 15 residues. CDR1 and CDR2 from the germline V gene are SGDLS and YYNGEE. The germline V and J ends were trimmed by 0 bases and 0 bases, with 7 bases remaining between them. The CDR3 spells CASSVDAGSGNTIYF. CDR3 in DNA: TGTGCCAGCAGCGTAGATGCTGGCTCTGGAAACACCATATATTTT.

Points on this clonotype: A junction boundary mismatches the germline segment, possibly from a read error. The chain combines TRBV23-1 with TRBJ2-1; D is ambiguous. TRBV23-1 is assigned to the ORF class and has an uncertain function. The CDR3 covers 12 residues. Here the CDR3 reads CASSPPDPTAIF. DNA for the CDR3: TGCGCCAGCAGTCCCCCCGACCCTACGGCGATCTTC.

Only one count was recorded for this clonotype. CDR3 residues: CASSDRTGLGYGYTF. Written as DNA, the CDR3 is TGTGCCAGCAGCGACCGGACAGGGTTAGGGTATGGCTACACCTTC. The chain is built from TRBV7-9 and TRBJ1-2; 8 positions agree with TRBD1. Germline loops: CDR1 SEHNR, CDR2 FQNEAQ (reference sequence). J was trimmed by 5 bases and V by 5 bases; bases with no gene match: 10. The CDR3 is 15 residues long.

The chain employs TRBV11-2 and TRBJ1-1; 10 nucleotides line up with TRBD1. The V and J ends lost 10 bases and 3 bases, in that order; junction bases with no gene match: 5. There are 13 residues in the CDR3. Germline CDR1 SGHAT, CDR2 FQNNGV. CDR3 DNA sequence: TGTGCCACCAGACAGGGGGCGGACACTGAAGCTTTCTTT. Its protein product is CATRQGADTEAFF.

The gene calls are TRBV28 and TRBJ1-5; a possible D gene is TRBD1 (6 bases). V gave up 8 bases and J gave up 4 bases, with 9 bases separating them. The CDR3 is 12 amino acids. From germline, CDR1 is MDHEN and CDR2 SYDVKM. CDR3 sequence: CASAGANQPQHF. The CDR3 DNA follows: TGTGCCAGCGCGGGGGCGAATCAGCCCCAGCATTTT.

This clonotype was seen just once. The chain uses TRBV20-1 and TRBJ1-4; D remains ambiguous. Germline V gene sequence: CDR1 DFQATT, CDR2 SNEGSKA (reference sequence). Trimming removed 6 bases at V and 8 bases at J, with 19 bases between. The CDR3 extends over 14 amino acids. The CDR3 DNA sequence: TGCAGTGCCCCGAGACGGGAGATACAGGAAAAACTGTTTTTT. This codes for CSAPRREIQEKLFF.

This rearrangement joins TRBV2 to TRBJ1-5, with D unresolved. Germline V gives CDR1 SNHLY, CDR2 FYNNEI. V dropped 5 bases and J dropped 10 bases, with 12 bases sitting between them. CDR3 size: 12 residues. The CDR3 coding sequence is TGTGCCAGCAGTACAGCGGTGGGACCCCAGCATTTT. Protein: CASSTAVGPQHF.

The chain couples TRBV20-1 to TRBJ1-6; 8 positions agree with TRBD1. Germline V gene data show CDR1 as DFQATT and CDR2 as SNEGSKA (reference sequence). The junction had 4 bases not matched to a gene; V was cut back by 0 bases and J by 6 bases. This CDR3 is 15 amino acids long. CDR3 DNA: TGCAGTGCTAGAGAGCGACAGGGGAGTAATTCACCCCTCCACTTT. Protein: CSARERQGSNSPLHF.